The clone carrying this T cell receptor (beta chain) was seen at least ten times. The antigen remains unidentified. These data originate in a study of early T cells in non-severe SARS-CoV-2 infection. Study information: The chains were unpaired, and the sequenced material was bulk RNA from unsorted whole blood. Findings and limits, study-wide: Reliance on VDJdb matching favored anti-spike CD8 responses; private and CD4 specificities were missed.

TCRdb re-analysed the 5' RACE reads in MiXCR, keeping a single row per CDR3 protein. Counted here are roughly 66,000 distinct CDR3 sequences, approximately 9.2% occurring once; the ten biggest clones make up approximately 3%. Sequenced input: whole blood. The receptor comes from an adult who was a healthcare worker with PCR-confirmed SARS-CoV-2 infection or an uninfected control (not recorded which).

DNA of the CDR3: TGTGCCAGTAGAGCGGGAGGAGTAAGCTCTGGGGCCAACGTCCTGACTTTC. It translates to CASRAGGVSSGANVLTF. This chain links TRBV12-3 or TRBV12-4 with TRBJ2-6; TRBD2 matches 9 bases. The V segment lost 9 bases and the J segment 0 bases; nucleotides outside the gene matches: 9. There are 17 residues in the CDR3.